This TCR beta chain emerged from a study of T cell changes during pregnancy in multiple sclerosis (dated by TCRdb to between 2018 and 2021). For the study in its entirety: Changes in the T cell repertoire over the course of pregnancy were examined in this study in women with multiple sclerosis.

Including the terminal cysteine and phenylalanine, the CDR3 comprises 17 residues. Solely the CDR3 DNA is kept, with 51 bases framed from the first base. The germline ends are 25 bases apart after V is trimmed by 5 bases and J by 5 bases. CDR1 and CDR2 are drawn from the germline V gene: SGHAT, FQNNGV. Of note for this clone: The target of this receptor is not known. Base qualities are not recorded, but no much larger clone differs from it by a single base.

Preparation of the library involved the immunoSEQ multiplex PCR assay. TCRdb re-hosts the immuneACCESS table, in-frame sequences only. Its copies lack some clones; in the studies checked, an unresolved V gene accounts for under half of them, and the cause for the rest is not known. The sample table shows about 67,000 clones, and about nine tenths are seen once. About 2.3% of the sample lies in the top ten. Sequenced material: peripheral blood, taken in the first trimester of pregnancy. The chain uses TRBV11-2 and TRBJ2-7; the best D guess is TRBD1, with 6 bases matching. The TCR comes from a female donor with multiple sclerosis, enrolled in a pregnancy study. Read as DNA, the sequence is TGTGCCAGCAGCGCCCTCCTAGGTAGGGGGAACCCGGACGAGCAGTACTTC. Its coded protein is CASSALLGRGNPDEQYF.